The 22 T cell receptor beta chains presented below share a single source sample, sequenced in a study of blood T cell repertoires in COVID-19. Assay: immunoSEQ multiplex PCR; the TCRdb copy retains only in-frame clones and omits some. The table has fewer than 110,000 clones, roughly 90% seen once; the top ten hold over 15%. The sequencing input was peripheral blood. The receptor set was obtained from a woman of 80 years or more in a cohort sampled during active COVID-19.

The V call is TRBV5-1, the J call TRBJ1-1; 10 bases align to TRBD1. This CDR3 spans 15 amino acids. Germline values: CDR1 SGHRS, CDR2 YFSETQ. With 3 bases clipped from V and 4 bases from J, the junction kept 6 bases outside the gene matches. The DNA for the CDR3 is TGCGCCAGCAGCTGGACAGGGGGTGCATCCACTGAAGCTTTCTTT. Translation: CASSWTGGASTEAFF.

The V gene is TRBV2, the J gene TRBJ1-5; D perhaps matches TRBD1 (6 bases). Trimming removed 6 bases at V and 4 bases at J, with 22 bases between. From germline, CDR1 is SNHLY and CDR2 FYNNEI. This CDR3 spans 17 amino acids. Written as DNA, the CDR3 is TGTGCCAGCAGCCTTCGTACAGGGCTTATTGGGAATCAGCCCCAGCATTTT. This gives the protein CASSLRTGLIGNQPQHF.

The rearrangement uses TRBV10-3 and TRBJ1-1; tentative D call: TRBD1 (5 bases). The CDR3 sequence is 17 residues long. V was pared by 0 bases and J by 4 bases, with 18 bases between. Germline CDR1 ENHRY, CDR2 SYGVKD. For the CDR3, the DNA is TGTGCCATCAGTGAGTCGTTCTTCAGGGCGGGGAGCACTGAAGCTTTCTTT. Amino acid sequence: CAISESFFRAGSTEAFF.

V gene TRBV9 combines with J gene TRBJ2-3; the D gene is possibly TRBD2 (6 bases). The CDR3 spans 15 residues. Germline CDR1 and CDR2: SGDLS and YYNGEE. V dropped 0 bases and J dropped 6 bases, with 14 bases sitting between them. The CDR3 DNA sequence: TGTGCCAGCAGCGTAGACCTCGGGAGCCGGGATACGCAGTATTTT. Translated, it gives CASSVDLGSRDTQYF.

The rearrangement joins TRBV3-1 (or the pseudogene TRBV3-2) to TRBJ2-4, with 11 nucleotides matching TRBD2. Germline trimming cut 0 bases from V and 0 bases from J; bases unmatched to any gene: 4. The CDR3 is 18 amino acids. Germline V gives CDR1 LGHDT, CDR2 YNNKEL (reference sequence). CDR3: CASSQDTSGGIAKNIQYF. In DNA, the CDR3 is TGTGCCAGCAGCCAAGATACTAGCGGGGGAATAGCCAAAAACATTCAGTACTTC.

The V call is TRBV27, the J call TRBJ2-1; tentative D call: TRBD1 (6 bases). The CDR3 length is 15 residues. With 7 bases removed from V and 1 base from J, the gap between germline ends came to 14 bases. The germline V gene has CDR1 MNHEY and CDR2 SMNVEV (reference sequence). The CDR3 region has the DNA TGTGCCAGCACCTTAGGGGGAAATTCCTACAATGAGCAGTTCTTC. This translates into CASTLGGNSYNEQFF.

This chain links TRBV28 with TRBJ2-3; possibly TRBD2 for D (5 bases). The V end lost 8 bases, the J end lost 2 bases, and 14 bases lay between the germline ends. CDR3 size: 14 residues. Germline V gives CDR1 MDHEN, CDR2 SYDVKM. The CDR3: CASGRMDFTDTQYF. The CDR3 DNA follows: TGTGCCAGCGGGCGAATGGACTTCACAGATACGCAGTATTTT.

The gene calls are TRBV3-1 (or the pseudogene TRBV3-2) and TRBJ2-7; a weak D match, TRBD2 (5 bases). The V end lost 0 bases, the J end lost 12 bases, and 18 bases lay between the germline ends. The CDR3 totals 14 residues. The germline V gene encodes CDR1 LGHDT and CDR2 YNNKEL (reference sequence). This CDR3 is CASSQDQPIGSRYF. The CDR3 bases are TGTGCCAGCAGCCAAGACCAACCGATAGGGAGTCGGTACTTC.

With respect to this clone: Compared with germline, one end of the junction differs, possibly owing to a read error. The chain combines TRBV7-7 with TRBJ2-1; D may be TRBD2 (6 bases). Per the germline V gene, CDR1 is SSHAT and CDR2 is FNYEAQ (reference sequence). The CDR3 has 15 residues. As DNA, the CDR3 is TGTGCTAGCAGCTTAGCACTAGCCTCCTACAATGAGCAGTTCTTC. It codes for CASSLALASYNEQFF.

The chain is built from TRBV2 and TRBJ1-5, with a weak D call TRBD1 (5 bases). Deletions cut 7 bases from V and 0 bases from J, with 10 bases between. The CDR3 sequence is 14 residues long. CDR1 is SNHLY, CDR2 FYNNEI, per germline. The CDR3 is CASTRDGSNQPQHF. The CDR3 DNA reads as TGTGCCAGCACGCGGGACGGTAGCAATCAGCCCCAGCATTTT.

The rearrangement joins TRBV18 to TRBJ1-2, with a weak D call TRBD1 (5 bases). The V end was cut by 1 base, the J end by 2 bases, with 14 bases between. CDR3 length: 16 residues. CDR1 and CDR2 (germline): KGHSH, LQKENI. The CDR3 nucleotides read TGTGCCAGCTCACCACTAGGACACGTAGGAAACTATGGCTACACCTTC. Amino acids: CASSPLGHVGNYGYTF.

This clone was found a few times. This chain joins TRBV15 and TRBJ2-7; 8 bases are shared with TRBD2. V lost 3 bases, J lost 2 bases, and 9 bases stayed unmatched. This CDR3 spans 16 amino acids. The germline gives CDR1 LNHNV, CDR2 YYDKDF (reference sequence). This chain's CDR3 is CATSRGLREEAYEQYF. As DNA, the CDR3 is TGTGCCACCAGCAGGGGGTTGCGGGAGGAGGCCTACGAGCAGTACTTC.

The rearrangement joins TRBV10-3 to TRBJ1-6; TRBD1 agrees at 9 bases. Germline V gene lookup returns CDR1 ENHRY and CDR2 SYGVKD. This CDR3 contains 16 residues. The J segment lost 8 bases and the V segment lost 10 bases, leaving 15 bases of the junction unmatched. The CDR3 here is CARGRQGGLRDSPLHF. The DNA for the CDR3 is TGTGCCAGAGGGAGACAGGGGGGGCTACGGGATTCACCCCTCCACTTT.

The chain has TRBV3-1 (or the pseudogene TRBV3-2) and TRBJ2-1; unclear D gene. Germline V gives CDR1 LGHDT, CDR2 YNNKEL (reference sequence). Deletions cut 1 base from V and 0 bases from J, with 13 bases between. This CDR3 contains 17 residues. CDR3 region: CASSQGMARSSYNEQFF. The DNA of the CDR3 is TGTGCCAGCAGCCAAGGGATGGCCCGGAGCTCCTACAATGAGCAGTTCTTC.

This chain links TRBV5-1 with TRBJ2-4, with D possibly TRBD2 on 6 matching bases. The CDR3 length is 16 residues. V lost 4 bases, J lost 2 bases, and 16 bases lay in between. Germline-derived CDR1 and CDR2 are SGHRS and YFSETQ. This CDR3 reads CASSAGTVASKNIQYF. The CDR3 DNA reads TGCGCCAGCAGCGCGGGGACGGTGGCCTCCAAAAACATTCAGTACTTC.

This sequence joins TRBV11-2 and TRBJ2-7, with 12 nucleotides matching TRBD2. Trimming removed 3 bases from V and 4 bases from J; junction bases left unmatched: 4. Germline V CDR1 and CDR2: SGHAT, FQNNGV. The CDR3 runs to 15 residues. CDR3 coding DNA: TGTGCCAGCAGCTTGACTAGCGGGGGTTCATACGAGCAGTACTTC. Amino acids: CASSLTSGGSYEQYF.

J is TRBJ2-7 and V is TRBV5-6, with 8 bases identical to TRBD1. V dropped 4 bases and J dropped 2; count of bases not matched to a gene: 8. CDR1 is SGHDT, CDR2 YYEEEE, per germline. This CDR3 comprises 15 residues. Here the CDR3 DNA reads TGTGCCAGCAGCGCGTCCGGGACAGGAACCTACGAGCAGTACTTC. This translates into CASSASGTGTYEQYF. Variable domain in full (rest from reference TRBV5-6 and TRBJ2-7): DAGVTQSPTHLIKTRGQQVTLRCSPKSGHDTVSWYQQALGQGPQFIFQYYEEEERQRGNFPDRFSGHQFPNYSSELNVNALLLGDSALYLCASSASGTGTYEQYFGPGTRLTVT.

This chain connects TRBV27 to TRBJ1-1; D not resolved. Trimming pared 7 bases from V and 0 bases from J, leaving 15 bases between. Germline CDR1 reads MNHEY; CDR2 reads SMNVEV (reference sequence). The length of the CDR3 is 15 residues. Written as DNA, the CDR3 is TGTGCCAGCACGTTTAGCGGGAACATGAACACTGAAGCTTTCTTT. This translates into CASTFSGNMNTEAFF.

The chain recombines TRBV7-6 with TRBJ2-3; D uncertain. V was clipped by 4 bases and J by 6 bases, with 5 bases between them. CDR1 is SGHVS and CDR2 is FNYEAQ in the germline V gene. This CDR3 spans 11 amino acids. CDR3: CASSYGDTQYF. CDR3 nucleotide sequence: TGTGCCAGCAGCTACGGGGATACGCAGTATTTT.

The chain has TRBV19 and TRBJ2-4; weak D call: TRBD1 (6 bases). This CDR3 has 19 amino acids. The V and J ends lost 5 bases and 0 bases respectively, with 23 bases between them. From germline, CDR1 is LNHDA and CDR2 SQIVND (reference sequence). In nucleotides, the CDR3 is TGTGCCAGTAGTGTCCAACTCGGACAGTCACCCCTAGCCAAAAACATTCAGTACTTC. Translated, it gives CASSVQLGQSPLAKNIQYF.

The CDR3 DNA is TGTGCCATCAGTGGACGCTCCCTACAGGGGGCAGGTACAGATACGCAGTATTTT. This translates into CAISGRSLQGAGTDTQYF. The rearrangement joins TRBV10-3 to TRBJ2-3, with 9 bases identical to TRBD1. The CDR3 consists of 18 residues. The V segment lost 4 bases and the J segment 3 bases; nucleotides outside the gene matches: 14. Germline V gene data show CDR1 as ENHRY and CDR2 as SYGVKD.

The genes are TRBV9 and TRBJ2-7; 8 bases fit TRBD1. The ends lost 6 bases at V and 0 bases at J; junction bases unmatched: 8. The CDR3 sequence is 15 residues long. CDR1 and CDR2 from the germline V gene are SGDLS and YYNGEE. In DNA, the CDR3 is TGTGCCAGCACCAGGGAGGACAGGGTCTCCTACGAGCAGTACTTC. Amino acid sequence: CASTREDRVSYEQYF. Full variable domain (outside the CDR3, taken from reference TRBV9 and TRBJ2-7): DSGVTQTPKHLITATGQRVTLRCSPRSGDLSVYWYQQSLDQGLQFLIQYYNGEERAKGNILERFSAQQFPDLHSELNLSSLELGDSALYFCASTREDRVSYEQYFGPGTRLTVT.